This TCR beta chain originates from a study of shared clonotypes between healthy human individuals. This clone appeared a few times. Measured with immunoSEQ multiplex PCR; TCRdb has only the in-frame clones, and not every one. The data hold about 190,000 clones, with about 68% observed a single time. The CDR3 is 15 amino acids. Germline V lookup: CDR1 SGDLS, CDR2 YYNGEE. The V and J ends lost 0 bases and 1 base respectively, with 9 bases between them. Sequences were obtained from memory CD4+ T cells sorted from blood. Noted subset: CD45RA-negative fraction. The rearrangement joins TRBV9 to TRBJ2-3; no definite D call. The sequence was obtained from a man between 25 and 39 years old in good health. The CDR3 loop is CASSVVRARTDTQYF. For the CDR3, the DNA is TGTGCCAGCAGCGTAGTTAGGGCTCGCACAGATACGCAGTATTTT.